The entry below describes one T cell receptor beta chain. This record belongs to a study of cytomegalovirus exposure and HLA in healthy donors. As for the study in general: Previous work identified roughly 120 million unique TCR beta sequences from 150 million to 200 million T cells.

It was with 60 Vbeta and 13 Jbeta primers that the PCR ran. Clones were read by immunoSEQ multiplex PCR, and TCRdb kept only the in-frame ones, dropping some. This sample contains 100,000 to 150,000 clones. This clonotype was sampled from a man aged 35 to 55 in good health and CMV-seronegative. Sequencing input: PBMCs.

The CDR3 protein is CASSGVTSGEQYF. The CDR3 DNA is TGTGCCAGCAGTGGGGTTACGAGCGGCGAGCAGTACTTC. The V and J genes are TRBV25-1 and TRBJ2-7; D is perhaps TRBD2 (5 bases). Per germline, CDR1 MGHDK and CDR2 SYGVNS. Deletions cut 4 bases from V and 6 bases from J, with 13 bases between. The CDR3 sequence is 13 residues long.